This TCR beta chain stems from a study of early T cells in non-severe SARS-CoV-2 infection. Study background: From unsorted whole blood, bulk RNA was sequenced, and the chains remained unpaired.

The V and J ends lost 3 bases and 9 bases, in that order; junction bases with no gene match: 6. Germline assignment: CDR1 SQVTM and CDR2 ANQGSEA. The CDR3 runs to 14 residues. Unique molecular identifiers were affixed to single, distinct cDNA molecules. TCRdb redid the calling of the 5' RACE reads with MiXCR, one entry per CDR3 protein. This table has 80,000 or so distinct CDR3 sequences, about 12% appearing once. In its sample, this clonotype was seen many times. Sequencing input: whole blood. The chain links TRBV29-1 to TRBJ2-1; 12 nucleotides align to TRBD2. The sequence derives from an adult who was a healthcare worker with PCR-confirmed SARS-CoV-2 infection or an uninfected control (not recorded which). The CDR3 loop is CSVESLAGGVEQFF. The CDR3 DNA is TGCAGCGTTGAGAGTCTAGCGGGAGGGGTTGAGCAGTTCTTC.